A selection of T cell receptor beta chains follows, all from one sample in a study of T cell responses to AZD1222 COVID-19 vaccine. Sequencing used immunoSEQ multiplex PCR; TCRdb keeps in-frame clones, though not all of them. The data contain 70,000 to 90,000 clones, around nine tenths of them singletons. The sequences come from peripheral blood, collected on day 0 of AZD1222 vaccination. These receptors all stem from an adult in good health. Both conserved end residues are trimmed from each CDR3. D genes are given only for firm matches.

j_gene,d_gene,v_gene,CDR3aa
TRBJ1-3,TRBD1,TRBV20-1,SASENRGLSGNTIY
TRBJ1-5,TRBD1,TRBV10-2,ASSPGQGRGQPQH
TRBJ1-4,NA,TRBV2,ASSEARTVEKLF
TRBJ2-3,NA,TRBV11-1,ASSLGQGTDTQY
TRBJ2-7,NA,TRBV5-6,ASSLVAGSLYEQY
TRBJ1-6,NA,TRBV4-3,ASSQDAIGGSPLH
TRBJ2-7,TRBD1,TRBV4-3,ASSQGGQGSYEQY
TRBJ1-4,NA,TRBV7-8,ASSLGRLTNEKLF
TRBJ2-3,TRBD2,TRBV9,ASSGRTSPSTDTQY
TRBJ2-2,TRBD1,TRBV29-1,SVAGGGSDTGELF
TRBJ2-7,TRBD2,TRBV7-2,ASSSRTSGLRDEQY
TRBJ2-1,TRBD1,TRBV27,ASSLNRGTEQF
TRBJ1-1,NA,TRBV3-1/TRBV3-2,ASSRDRAVEAF
TRBJ1-1,TRBD1,TRBV4-3,ASSLNSGTGGLAF
TRBJ2-1,TRBD2,TRBV28,ASSPRLAGGPGEQF
TRBJ1-1,NA,TRBV7-9,ASSPMGGTTEAF
TRBJ1-2,TRBD1,TRBV28,ASSSEGAGAYGYT
TRBJ1-1,TRBD1,TRBV6-6,ASSPPGGSNTEAF
TRBJ2-3,TRBD2,TRBV19,ASSPIAGVTDTQY
TRBJ1-6,NA,TRBV11-2,ASSLDGEGYRIDNSPLH